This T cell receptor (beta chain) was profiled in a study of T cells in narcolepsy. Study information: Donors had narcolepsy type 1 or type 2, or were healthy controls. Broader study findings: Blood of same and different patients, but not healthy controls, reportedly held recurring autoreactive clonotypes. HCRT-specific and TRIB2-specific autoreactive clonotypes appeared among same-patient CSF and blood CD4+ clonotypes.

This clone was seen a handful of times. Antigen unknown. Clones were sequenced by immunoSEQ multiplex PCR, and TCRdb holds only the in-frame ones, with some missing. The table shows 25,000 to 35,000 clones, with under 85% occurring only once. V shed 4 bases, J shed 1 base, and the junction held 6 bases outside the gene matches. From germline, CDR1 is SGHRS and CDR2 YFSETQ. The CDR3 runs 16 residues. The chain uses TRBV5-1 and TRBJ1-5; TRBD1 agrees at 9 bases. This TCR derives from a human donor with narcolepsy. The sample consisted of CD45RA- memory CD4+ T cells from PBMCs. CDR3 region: CASSPGTGPSNQPQHF. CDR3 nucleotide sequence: TGCGCCAGCAGCCCGGGGACAGGGCCAAGCAATCAGCCCCAGCATTTT.